The 23 T cell receptor beta chains listed next were all sequenced from one sample in a study of blood T cell repertoires in COVID-19. Assay: immunoSEQ multiplex PCR; the TCRdb copy retains only in-frame clones and omits some. The sample lists 150,000 to 200,000 clones, roughly 89% occurring once. The sample taken for sequencing was peripheral blood. The receptors were gathered from a human donor in a cohort sampled during active COVID-19.

This chain uses TRBV15 with TRBJ1-2, with D uncertain. Germline CDR1 and CDR2: LNHNV and YYDKDF (reference sequence). Trimming pared 5 bases from V and 0 bases from J, leaving 16 bases between. CDR3 length: 16 residues. Here the CDR3 reads CATSPSVVLANYGYTF. DNA for the CDR3: TGTGCCACCAGCCCGTCTGTAGTCTTAGCTAACTATGGCTACACCTTC.

V gene TRBV7-9 combines with J gene TRBJ1-3, with a tentative D call TRBD1 (5 bases). CDR1 is SEHNR and CDR2 is FQNEAQ in the germline V gene (reference sequence). With 5 bases removed from V and 0 bases from J, the gap between germline ends came to 14 bases. The CDR3 has 16 amino acids. The CDR3 DNA is TGTGCCAGCAGCGTACAGGTATTGAGCTCTGGAAACACCATATATTTT. Its protein product is CASSVQVLSSGNTIYF.

The chain links TRBV20-1 to TRBJ2-7; 8 bases are shared with TRBD2. J gave up 3 bases and V 3 bases, and 4 bases lay outside the gene matches. The germline gives CDR1 DFQATT, CDR2 SNEGSKA (reference sequence). The CDR3 extends over 13 amino acids. DNA for the CDR3: TGCAGTGCTAGTGCTACTAGCGGCTACGAGCAGTACTTC. It yields the protein CSASATSGYEQYF.

This clone occurred once. The CDR3: CASSSTSGEETQYF. The CDR3 bases are TGCGCCAGCAGTTCTACTAGCGGTGAAGAGACCCAGTACTTC. The rearrangement uses TRBV5-1 and TRBJ2-5; TRBD2 matches 8 bases. J gave up 3 bases and V 5 bases, and 6 bases lay outside the gene matches. The germline gives CDR1 SGHRS, CDR2 YFSETQ. The CDR3 contains 14 residues.

The chain employs TRBV7-8 and TRBJ2-1; 7 bases map to TRBD2. The germline gives CDR1 SGHVS, CDR2 FQNEAQ. Trimming took 1 base from V and 9 from J; bases not matched to a gene: 9. This CDR3 comprises 15 residues. CDR3 nucleotides: TGTGCCAGCAGCTTAGATCTGGCGGGGGAAGGTGAGCAGTTCTTC. Amino acids: CASSLDLAGEGEQFF.

The J gene is TRBJ1-6, the V gene TRBV4-3; tentatively, D is TRBD1 (6 bases). V was clipped by 0 bases and J by 9 bases, with 12 bases between them. This CDR3 is built from 15 residues. From germline, CDR1 is LGHNA and CDR2 YSLEER. CDR3: CASSQDGTIGSPLHF. The CDR3 DNA is TGCGCCAGCAGCCAAGACGGGACAATAGGTTCACCCCTCCACTTT.

This rearrangement joins TRBV9 to TRBJ1-1, with a weak D call TRBD1 (5 bases). The V end was cut by 0 bases, the J end by 4 bases, with 10 bases between. The CDR3 covers 14 residues. In germline, CDR1 is SGDLS, CDR2 YYNGEE. CDR3 residues: CASSVVRGITEAFF. DNA of the CDR3: TGTGCCAGCAGCGTAGTAAGGGGAATCACTGAAGCTTTCTTT.

The chain employs TRBV6-5 and TRBJ2-7; TRBD1 matches at 9 bases. The CDR3 spans 15 residues. After removal of 2 bases from V and 1 base from J, the junction contained 3 bases not matched to a gene. Germline CDR1 MNHEY, CDR2 SVGAGI. CDR3 region: CASSYRDRESYEQYF. The DNA for the CDR3 is TGTGCCAGCAGTTACCGGGACAGGGAATCCTACGAGCAGTACTTC.

This rearrangement joins TRBV24-1 to TRBJ2-6; the D gene is possibly TRBD1 (6 bases). This CDR3 is 18 amino acids long. V was shortened by 9 bases and J by 0 bases, with 20 bases between the two germline ends. CDR1 and CDR2 from the germline V gene are KGHDR and SFDVKD. The CDR3 DNA is TGTGCCACCGACTTGGACAGACCCCGAAACTCTGGGGCCAACGTCCTGACTTTC. Its protein is CATDLDRPRNSGANVLTF.

This clone was observed once. The chain joins TRBV5-4 to TRBJ2-5, with TRBD2 matching 10 bases. V gave up 0 bases and J gave up 1 base; unmatched junction bases: 6. CDR1 SGHNT and CDR2 YYREEE come from the germline V gene (reference sequence). CDR3 length equals 17 residues. CDR3: CASSLGRGLAVQETQYF. For the CDR3, the DNA is TGTGCCAGCAGCTTGGGGCGAGGACTAGCGGTCCAAGAGACCCAGTACTTC. The entire variable domain, with the rest obtained from reference TRBV5-4 and TRBJ2-5, is as follows: ETGVTQSPTHLIKTRGQQVTLRCSSQSGHNTVSWYQQALGQGPQFIFQYYREEENGRGNFPPRFSGLQFPNYSSELNVNALELDDSALYLCASSLGRGLAVQETQYFGPGTRLLVL.

The rearrangement joins TRBV30 to TRBJ2-7; the match to TRBD1 covers 9 bases. V lost 2 bases and J lost 8; bases outside the gene matches: 7. CDR1 is GTSNPN and CDR2 is SVGIG in the germline V gene (reference sequence). This CDR3 region has 13 residues. The DNA of the CDR3 is TGTGCCTGGAGTTCCGGGACAGGGTCAAAGCAGTACTTC. Translation gives CAWSSGTGSKQYF.

The rearrangement uses TRBV18 and TRBJ1-1; D is perhaps TRBD1 (5 bases). Trimming removed 1 base at V and 4 bases at J, with 7 bases between. From germline, CDR1 is KGHSH and CDR2 LQKENI. The CDR3 is 13 amino acids. CDR3 sequence (DNA): TGTGCCAGCTCACCACGAAGGGGCACTGAAGCTTTCTTT. Protein product: CASSPRRGTEAFF.

On this clone itself: The sample contains more than one DNA sequence encoding this CDR3. The chain employs TRBV11-2 and TRBJ2-7, with TRBD2 identical over 13 bases. This CDR3 comprises 15 residues. Germline values: CDR1 SGHAT, CDR2 FQNNGV. Unmatched junction bases numbered 4, after V lost 6 bases and J lost 2 bases. The CDR3 DNA is TGTGCCAGCAGTTTACTAGCGGGAGGGCCCTACGAGCAGTACTTC. Amino acids: CASSLLAGGPYEQYF.

The gene calls are TRBV9 and TRBJ2-1; 8 positions match TRBD2. The germline V gene encodes CDR1 SGDLS and CDR2 YYNGEE. The CDR3 covers 15 residues. The trim removed 2 bases at V and 5 bases at J, leaving 6 bases unmatched. In DNA, the CDR3 is TGTGCCAGCAGCGTCGGCGGGGGGCTGGACAATGAGCAGTTCTTC. It yields the protein CASSVGGGLDNEQFF.

The gene calls are TRBV15 and TRBJ2-7, with D maybe TRBD2 (5 bases). Germline CDR1 is LNHNV and CDR2 is YYDKDF (reference sequence). Trimming took 0 bases from V and 3 from J, leaving 15 bases between them. CDR3 size: 16 residues. Here the CDR3 reads CATSRERRGMNYEQYF. In DNA, the CDR3 is TGTGCCACCAGCAGAGAACGCCGGGGAATGAACTACGAGCAGTACTTC.

The table lists this clone with a count of one. CDR3 in amino acids: CASSQTPGSPGELFF. DNA of the CDR3: TGCGCCAGCAGCCAAACCCCGGGGAGCCCGGGGGAGCTGTTTTTT. This chain joins TRBV4-3 and TRBJ2-2; tentative D call: TRBD2 (5 bases). V was clipped by 2 bases and J by 8 bases, with 15 bases between them. Germline assignment: CDR1 LGHNA and CDR2 YSLEER. CDR3 length: 15 residues.

CDR3 region: CASSNPWGGSYNSPLHF. CDR3 sequence (DNA): TGTGCCAGCAGCAACCCCTGGGGGGGGTCCTATAATTCACCCCTCCACTTT. The chain links TRBV21-1 to TRBJ1-6. TRBV21-1 is tagged as a pseudogene. CDR3 length: 17 residues.

The chain recombines TRBV4-1 with TRBJ2-7; D perhaps matches TRBD2 (6 bases). Trimming took 1 base from V and 2 from J, leaving 15 bases between them. This CDR3 spans 16 amino acids. Germline values: CDR1 MGHRA, CDR2 YSYEKL. As DNA, the CDR3 is TGCGCCAGCAGCCAAGCTTTTAGCGGTCCGGCCTACGAGCAGTACTTC. It is translated as CASSQAFSGPAYEQYF.

The rearrangement links TRBV6-5 to TRBJ1-5; 10 nucleotides match TRBD1. The ends lost 5 bases at V and 7 bases at J; junction bases unmatched: 5. The CDR3 runs to 14 residues. Germline CDR1 reads MNHEY; CDR2 reads SVGAGI. The CDR3 is CASSPGTGVQPQHF. The CDR3 nucleotides read TGTGCCAGCAGTCCCGGGACAGGGGTCCAGCCCCAGCATTTT.

The chain links TRBV29-1 to TRBJ2-5, with 11 nucleotides matching TRBD2. J lost 1 base, V lost 5 bases, and 3 bases had no gene match. CDR3 length equals 14 residues. Germline V gives CDR1 SQVTM, CDR2 ANQGSEA. The CDR3 coding sequence is TGCAGCGTTATGACTAGCGGGATCCAAGAGACCCAGTACTTC. Amino acids: CSVMTSGIQETQYF.

The chain uses TRBV30 and TRBJ2-5; D is uncertain. The germline CDR1 and CDR2 sequences are GTSNPN and SVGIG (reference sequence). This CDR3 region has 11 residues. Trimming pared 0 bases from V and 7 bases from J, leaving 6 bases between. CDR3 region: CAWSVFGTQYF. The CDR3 DNA follows: TGTGCCTGGAGTGTATTCGGGACCCAGTACTTC.

The chain is built from TRBV6-5 and TRBJ2-7; no reliable D call. V was cut by 7 bases and J by 1 base, with 11 bases left in between. The CDR3 runs to 13 residues. Germline CDR1 is MNHEY and CDR2 is SVGAGI. The CDR3 sequence: CASIVSASYEQYF. CDR3 coding DNA: TGTGCCAGCATAGTGAGCGCTTCCTACGAGCAGTACTTC.

V and J are TRBV28 and TRBJ1-4; 8 bases align to TRBD1. Per the germline V gene, CDR1 is MDHEN and CDR2 is SYDVKM. The CDR3 contains 14 residues. V shed 6 bases, J shed 8 bases, and the junction held 8 bases outside the gene matches. In nucleotides, the CDR3 is TGTGCCAGCAGCCTGACAGGGGCGAGAGAAAAACTGTTTTTT. Amino acids: CASSLTGAREKLFF.